This record concerns one T cell receptor beta chain sequence. CD45RO negativity and positive selection for CCR7 defined naive CD8 cells, a population that excluded terminally differentiated effector memory CD45RA+ cells. This record belongs to a study of shared clonotypes between healthy human individuals. The data were produced by immunoSEQ multiplex PCR, yet TCRdb's version contains in-frame clones alone and is incomplete. The top ten hold under 30% of the sample, which has roughly 890,000 clones, 92% seen once. The sequenced material came from naive CD8+ T cells sorted from blood. This sequence originates from a man younger than 40 in good health.

The CDR3 spells CASSSPLTEMNTEAFF. CDR3 nucleotide sequence: TGTGCCAGCTCAAGCCCTTTGACAGAGATGAACACTGAAGCTTTCTTT. The genes are TRBV18 and TRBJ1-1, with D perhaps TRBD1 (5 bases). Germline V gene sequence: CDR1 KGHSH, CDR2 LQKENI. The V end lost 5 bases, the J end lost 0 bases, and 16 bases lay between the germline ends. The CDR3 spans 16 residues. Variable domain in full (rest from reference TRBV18 and TRBJ1-1): NAGVMQNPRHLVRRRGQEARLRCSPMKGHSHVYWYRQLPEEGLKFMVYLQKENIIDESGMPKERFSAEFPKEGPSILRIQQVVRGDSAAYFCASSSPLTEMNTEAFFGQGTRLTVV.